The 21 T cell receptor beta chains below come from one sample, sequenced in a study of blood T cell repertoires in COVID-19. TCRdb's copy holds only in-frame clones and misses some; the assay was immunoSEQ multiplex PCR. The sample carries approximately 97,000 clones, roughly 87% recorded once. Source material: peripheral blood. The receptors originated from a man aged 50-59 years with active COVID-19.

The J gene is TRBJ2-7, the V gene TRBV4-1; D remains unclear. This CDR3 region has 14 residues. Germline values: CDR1 MGHRA, CDR2 YSYEKL. V was shortened by 0 bases and J by 5 bases, with 11 bases between the two germline ends. The CDR3 region is CASSQDRLPDEQYF. The CDR3 region has the DNA TGCGCCAGCAGCCAAGATCGACTCCCTGACGAGCAGTACTTC.

This chain joins TRBV11-1 and TRBJ2-7; TRBD2 matches at 12 bases. Germline values: CDR1 SGHAT, CDR2 FQDESV (reference sequence). J was trimmed by 4 bases and V by 1 base; bases with no gene match: 2. There are 15 residues in the CDR3. The CDR3 loop reads CASSLGLAGDYEQYF. The DNA for the CDR3 is TGTGCCAGCAGCTTAGGACTAGCGGGGGATTACGAGCAGTACTTC.

This chain connects TRBV15 to TRBJ1-1; 8 bases line up with TRBD1. Germline values: CDR1 LNHNV, CDR2 YYDKDF (reference sequence). There are 15 residues in the CDR3. V shed 0 bases and J 3 bases; nucleotides not matched to a gene: 3. The DNA for the CDR3 is TGTGCCACCAGCAGAGAGGACAGGGCCGACACTGAAGCTTTCTTT. As protein: CATSREDRADTEAFF.

This chain connects TRBV2 to TRBJ2-5; 7 bases line up with TRBD2. Losses at the gene ends were 8 bases for V and 4 bases for J; bases not matched to a gene: 4. The CDR3 is 12 residues long. Germline V CDR1 and CDR2: SNHLY, FYNNEI. The chain's CDR3 is CASSPSGETQYF. The CDR3 coding sequence is TGTGCCAGCTCGCCTAGCGGAGAGACCCAGTACTTC.

The rearrangement links TRBV5-1 to TRBJ2-7, with TRBD2 matching 13 bases. The CDR3 consists of 15 residues. Germline V CDR1 and CDR2: SGHRS, YFSETQ. V gave up 5 bases and J gave up 6 bases; unmatched junction bases: 8. The CDR3 bases are TGCGCCAGCAGTATCACTAGCGGGGGGGTAGGCGAGCAGTACTTC. This codes for CASSITSGGVGEQYF.

This chain uses TRBV3-1 (or the pseudogene TRBV3-2) with TRBJ2-1; no clear D. The CDR3 is 13 amino acids. V was pared by 0 bases and J by 14 bases, with 14 bases between. Per the germline V gene, CDR1 is LGHDT and CDR2 is YNNKEL (reference sequence). The CDR3 nucleotides are TGTGCCAGCAGCCAAGATCGAGTTTCCCGTGAGTTCTTC. It encodes CASSQDRVSREFF.

CDR3 loop: CASSESLAGPHEQYF. The DNA of the CDR3 is TGTGCCAGCAGTGAATCGTTAGCGGGGCCCCACGAGCAGTACTTC. This rearrangement joins TRBV6-1 to TRBJ2-7; 8 bases match TRBD2. Germline V lookup: CDR1 MNHNS, CDR2 SASEGT. The CDR3 is 15 amino acids. V shed 2 bases, J shed 5 bases, and the junction held 8 bases outside the gene matches.

CDR3 coding DNA: TGTGCCAGCAGTTACGTGTTGACAGGAACCCCCTCCTACAATGAGCAGTTCTTC. Its translation is CASSYVLTGTPSYNEQFF. The chain combines TRBV6-2 or TRBV6-3 with TRBJ2-1; tentatively, D is TRBD1 (6 bases). Germline loops: CDR1 MNHEY, CDR2 SVGEGT. The V end was cut by 2 bases, the J end by 0 bases, with 17 bases between. The CDR3 is 18 residues long.

This chain uses TRBV29-1 with TRBJ2-7; 8 nucleotides line up with TRBD1. J gave up 3 bases and V 3 bases, and 4 bases lay outside the gene matches. The CDR3 totals 13 residues. The germline V gene has CDR1 SQVTM and CDR2 ANQGSEA. This CDR3 reads CSVDGTGVYEQYF. The CDR3 coding sequence is TGCAGCGTTGATGGGACAGGAGTCTACGAGCAGTACTTC.

The chain joins TRBV18 to TRBJ1-4, with 9 positions matching TRBD1. The CDR3 has 14 amino acids. In germline, CDR1 is KGHSH, CDR2 LQKENI. The trim removed 3 bases at V and 5 bases at J, leaving 1 base unmatched. CDR3 DNA sequence: TGTGCCAGCTCACCGGGACAGGGAAATGAAAAACTGTTTTTT. Its protein is CASSPGQGNEKLFF.

The CDR3 DNA reads as TGTGCCACCCAGGGGGTCTCAATGAACACTGAAGCTTTCTTT. This codes for CATQGVSMNTEAFF. The chain is built from TRBV2 and TRBJ1-1; 7 bases are a match to TRBD1. V shed 10 bases, J shed 0 bases, and the junction held 8 bases outside the gene matches. Germline V CDR1 and CDR2: SNHLY, FYNNEI. This CDR3 is built from 14 residues.

This chain uses TRBV5-4 with TRBJ2-5; 10 bases fit TRBD2. Germline CDR1 SGHNT, CDR2 YYREEE (reference sequence). V lost 3 bases and J lost 2; bases outside the gene matches: 7. This CDR3 is 16 amino acids long. The CDR3 loop reads CASSSRQAGGQETQYF. CDR3 sequence (DNA): TGTGCCAGCAGCTCCCGACAAGCGGGGGGGCAAGAGACCCAGTACTTC.

The V and J genes are TRBV2 and TRBJ1-6; no clear D gene. Trimming removed 7 bases from V and 9 bases from J, with 16 bases in between. Germline values: CDR1 SNHLY, CDR2 FYNNEI. The CDR3 consists of 14 residues. CDR3 sequence: CASTTEGKSSPLHF. The CDR3 DNA reads TGTGCCAGCACAACGGAGGGAAAAAGTTCACCCCTCCACTTT.

The V gene is TRBV29-1, the J gene TRBJ2-1; 9 bases line up with TRBD2. V was clipped by 5 bases and J by 8 bases; unmatched bases: 7. CDR3 length: 13 amino acids. Germline CDR1 and CDR2: SQVTM and ANQGSEA. CDR3 sequence reads: CSVRGLAIHEQFF. The DNA for the CDR3 is TGCAGCGTTAGGGGACTAGCAATCCATGAGCAGTTCTTC.

The gene calls are TRBV10-3 and TRBJ2-7; D is unresolved. This CDR3 comprises 12 residues. CDR1 and CDR2 (germline): ENHRY, SYGVKD. V gave up 6 bases and J gave up 1 base, with 7 bases separating them. This chain's CDR3 is CAISQMSYEQYF. The CDR3 nucleotides read TGTGCCATCAGCCAGATGTCCTACGAGCAGTACTTC.

V usage is TRBV9 and J usage is TRBJ2-7, with D hard to call. This CDR3 is 14 amino acids long. Germline CDR1 reads SGDLS; CDR2 reads YYNGEE. With 3 bases removed from V and 1 base from J, the gap between germline ends came to 11 bases. In nucleotides, the CDR3 is TGTGCCAGCAGCGCCCACGGTTCGTCCTACGAGCAGTACTTC. Protein product: CASSAHGSSYEQYF.

This clone was seen repeatedly, ten times or more. The rearrangement uses TRBV11-2 and TRBJ1-1, with TRBD1 identical over 10 bases. V shed 4 bases, J shed 4 bases, and the junction held 6 bases outside the gene matches. CDR1 SGHAT and CDR2 FQNNGV come from the germline V gene. The CDR3 extends over 15 amino acids. This CDR3 is CASSSDRGRGTEAFF. DNA of the CDR3: TGTGCCAGCAGCTCAGACAGGGGGCGCGGCACTGAAGCTTTCTTT.

V and J are TRBV19 and TRBJ1-2; TRBD1 agrees at 9 bases. The CDR3 covers 14 residues. The V gene's germline CDR1 is LNHDA and CDR2 SQIVND (reference sequence). With V trimmed by 4 bases and J by 6 bases, 6 bases remained unmatched. The CDR3 spells CASSRNRGQDGYTF. The CDR3 DNA reads TGTGCCAGTAGTAGGAACAGGGGGCAAGATGGCTACACCTTC. The whole variable domain, filled in from reference TRBV19 and TRBJ1-2, reads DGGITQSPKYLFRKEGQNVTLSCEQNLNHDAMYWYRQDPGQGLRLIYYSQIVNDFQKGDIAEGYSVSREKKESFPLTVTSAQKNPTAFYLCASSRNRGQDGYTFGSGTRLTVV.

This chain connects TRBV12-5 to TRBJ1-3; D remains unclear. Looked up from germline, CDR1 is LGHNT and CDR2 is FRNRAP. The CDR3 is made up of 15 amino acids. Trimming took off 7 bases at V and 4 bases at J, with 17 bases between the two ends. CDR3 loop: CASARLEMVGNTIYF. The DNA of the CDR3 is TGTGCTAGTGCAAGACTTGAGATGGTCGGAAACACCATATATTTT.

The chain has TRBV9 and TRBJ2-3, with 8 bases matching TRBD2. V was clipped by 0 bases and J by 3 bases; unmatched bases: 9. This CDR3 spans 17 amino acids. The germline CDR1 and CDR2 sequences are SGDLS and YYNGEE. The CDR3 loop is CASSVGGRGANTDTQYF. CDR3 nucleotides: TGTGCCAGCAGCGTAGGCGGGCGGGGGGCAAATACAGATACGCAGTATTTT.

J is TRBJ2-5 and V is TRBV4-1; perhaps TRBD2 as D (6 bases). V was clipped by 4 bases and J by 2 bases, with 8 bases between them. Germline V gene lookup returns CDR1 MGHRA and CDR2 YSYEKL. The CDR3 is 13 amino acids. The CDR3 coding sequence is TGCGCCAGCAGCCTGGGACTTCAAGAGACCCAGTACTTC. Protein: CASSLGLQETQYF.